The 26 T cell receptor beta chains below come from one sample, sequenced in a study of blood T cell repertoires in COVID-19. Libraries were prepared by immunoSEQ multiplex PCR; TCRdb keeps only in-frame clonotypes and omits some of them. The sample consists of about 250,000 clones, around three quarters of them appearing once. Input material: peripheral blood. Receptors originate from a woman aged 80 or over with acute or convalescent COVID-19.

The chain uses TRBV6-6 and TRBJ1-5; 7 nucleotides line up with TRBD1. The CDR3 spans 15 residues. Germline trimming cut 7 bases from V and 5 bases from J; bases unmatched to any gene: 11. Per germline, CDR1 MNHNY and CDR2 SVGAGI (reference sequence). The CDR3 DNA reads as TGTGCCAGCACGGGACAGAAGACCTTGGATCAGCCCCAGCATTTT. Translation gives CASTGQKTLDQPQHF.

The rearrangement links TRBV5-1 to TRBJ2-3; the match to TRBD2 covers 10 bases. The trim removed 0 bases at V and 5 bases at J, leaving 6 bases unmatched. This CDR3 has 16 amino acids. Germline CDR1 and CDR2: SGHRS and YFSETQ. In DNA, the CDR3 is TGCGCCAGCAGCTTGGAAGTAGCGGGAGGAATAGATACGCAGTATTTT. Translated: CASSLEVAGGIDTQYF.

V and J are TRBV11-3 and TRBJ2-7, with 7 bases identical to TRBD1. The V gene end was trimmed by 1 base and the J gene end by 3 bases; junction bases not matched to a gene: 3. This CDR3 has 14 residues. The germline gives CDR1 SGHNT, CDR2 YENEEA. Here the CDR3 DNA reads TGTGCCAGCAGCTTAGGAGCAGGGGGCTACGAGCAGTACTTC. As protein: CASSLGAGGYEQYF.

This chain's CDR3 is CASSLFRGSNQPQHF. The CDR3 coding sequence is TGTGCCAGCAGCTTGTTTCGAGGGAGCAATCAGCCCCAGCATTTT. V usage is TRBV7-2 and J usage is TRBJ1-5; D gene ambiguous. This CDR3 comprises 15 residues. Trimming stripped 3 bases from V and 1 base from J, with 10 bases between. Germline V lookup: CDR1 SGHTA, CDR2 FQGNSA.

The chain uses TRBV29-1 and TRBJ2-1; TRBD2 is a possible D gene (7 bases). The CDR3 runs 15 residues. CDR1 and CDR2 (germline): SQVTM, ANQGSEA. Trimming removed 6 bases at V and 6 bases at J, with 21 bases between. The CDR3 protein is CSVAMGGAWGNEQFF. In DNA form, the CDR3 reads TGCAGCGTGGCCATGGGGGGGGCTTGGGGCAATGAGCAGTTCTTC.

The chain has TRBV13 and TRBJ2-3, with TRBD2 matching 8 bases. Per the germline V gene, CDR1 is PRHDT and CDR2 is FYEKMQ (reference sequence). Losses at the gene ends were 4 bases for V and 8 bases for J; bases not matched to a gene: 14. There are 16 residues in the CDR3. The DNA for the CDR3 is TGTGCCAGCAGCTCAGGGTCGGGGGGGCCCGCGACTACGCAGTATTTT. It yields the protein CASSSGSGGPATTQYF.

The J gene is TRBJ1-2, the V gene TRBV5-1; weak D call: TRBD1 (5 bases). Per the germline V gene, CDR1 is SGHRS and CDR2 is YFSETQ. The CDR3 contains 12 residues. V shed 2 bases and J shed 7 bases, with 9 bases lying between them. CDR3 protein: CASSFPGSGYTF. The DNA of the CDR3 is TGCGCCAGCAGCTTTCCAGGGTCTGGCTACACCTTC.

This clone was picked up a small number of times. This rearrangement joins TRBV7-9 to TRBJ2-7; 9 nucleotides match TRBD2. The junction had 4 bases not matched to a gene; V was cut back by 1 base and J by 0 bases. Germline V gene sequence: CDR1 SEHNR, CDR2 FQNEAQ (reference sequence). The CDR3 is made up of 16 amino acids. CDR3 nucleotide sequence: TGTGCCAGCAGCTTAGTCTTAGCGGGGGCCTCCTACGAGCAGTACTTC. It yields the protein CASSLVLAGASYEQYF.

J is TRBJ1-1 and V is TRBV5-6; no clear D. Germline assignment: CDR1 SGHDT and CDR2 YYEEEE. V was shortened by 6 bases and J by 4 bases, with 16 bases between the two germline ends. The CDR3 is 14 amino acids. CDR3 amino acids: CASTPNRVSTEAFF. CDR3 sequence (DNA): TGTGCCAGCACCCCGAATCGGGTATCCACTGAAGCTTTCTTT.

This rearrangement joins TRBV5-6 to TRBJ2-5; 7 bases are a match to TRBD1. CDR3 size: 14 residues. Germline loops: CDR1 SGHDT, CDR2 YYEEEE. J gave up 6 bases and V 1 base, and 6 bases lay outside the gene matches. The CDR3 bases are TGTGCCAGCAGCTTGTTGACAGGGCGCAAGACCCAGTACTTC. As protein: CASSLLTGRKTQYF. Based on the CDR3 plus reference TRBV5-6 and TRBJ2-5, the full variable domain is DAGVTQSPTHLIKTRGQQVTLRCSPKSGHDTVSWYQQALGQGPQFIFQYYEEEERQRGNFPDRFSGHQFPNYSSELNVNALLLGDSALYLCASSLLTGRKTQYFGPGTRLLVL.

V gene TRBV6-6 combines with J gene TRBJ1-4; a possible D gene is TRBD1 (6 bases). The CDR3 has 12 amino acids. Germline V gene sequence: CDR1 MNHNY, CDR2 SVGAGI (reference sequence). The CDR3 region has the DNA TGTGGCTCGAGGGGGGGGAATGAAAAACTGTTTTTT. This encodes CGSRGGNEKLFF.

The V call is TRBV4-1, the J call TRBJ2-5; 14 bases line up with TRBD2. This CDR3 region has 17 residues. V shed 8 bases, J shed 5 bases, and the junction held 13 bases outside the gene matches. The germline V gene has CDR1 MGHRA and CDR2 YSYEKL. The CDR3 here is CASRGGLTSGRGETQYF. The CDR3 nucleotides read TGCGCCAGCCGGGGGGGGTTGACTAGCGGGAGGGGTGAGACCCAGTACTTC.

The rearrangement uses TRBV4-1 and TRBJ2-1, with a possible D match to TRBD1 (6 bases). This CDR3 is built from 18 residues. Germline CDR1 is MGHRA and CDR2 is YSYEKL. The V end lost 3 bases, the J end lost 0 bases, and 18 bases lay between the germline ends. The CDR3 is CASSQDARGQSSYNEQFF. The CDR3 nucleotides are TGCGCCAGCAGCCAGGACGCCAGGGGCCAGAGCTCCTACAATGAGCAGTTCTTC.

This chain uses TRBV2 with TRBJ1-2, with 10 bases matching TRBD1. Trimming at V came to 1 base and at J to 8 bases, leaving 7 bases not matched to a gene. Germline V CDR1 and CDR2: SNHLY, FYNNEI. The length of the CDR3 is 15 residues. CDR3 DNA sequence: TGTGCCAGCAGTGAAGTTCGACAGGGGGCGCGGGGCTACACCTTC. Translation gives CASSEVRQGARGYTF.

This chain connects TRBV6-6 to TRBJ2-5; D unresolved. CDR3 length equals 14 residues. CDR1 is MNHNY, CDR2 SVGAGI, per germline (reference sequence). V lost 0 bases to trimming and J lost 2 bases, with 7 bases between them. The DNA for the CDR3 is TGTGCCAGCAGTTACTCTGGCGGACAAGAGACCCAGTACTTC. This translates into CASSYSGGQETQYF.

The chain uses TRBV6-1 and TRBJ1-1, with D possibly matching TRBD1 (5 bases). The CDR3 spans 15 residues. Germline loops: CDR1 MNHNS, CDR2 SASEGT. V was trimmed by 2 bases and J by 12 bases, leaving 22 bases between them. The DNA of the CDR3 is TGTGCCAGCAGTGAATCAAGGACATCCCTAACCCAAACTTTCTTT. This codes for CASSESRTSLTQTFF.

V gene TRBV11-3 combines with J gene TRBJ2-1; perhaps TRBD1 as D (6 bases). Trimming left V 2 bases short and J 1 base short, with 6 bases between. This CDR3 is 14 amino acids long. Germline CDR1 SGHNT, CDR2 YENEEA. DNA for the CDR3: TGTGCCAGCAGCTTACAGGGGTCCTACAATGAGCAGTTCTTC. It is translated as CASSLQGSYNEQFF.

This clone was detected a few times. This chain uses TRBV2 with TRBJ1-2, with TRBD1 matching 8 bases. V shed 10 bases, J shed 4 bases, and the junction held 8 bases outside the gene matches. This CDR3 is 13 amino acids long. CDR1 is SNHLY, CDR2 FYNNEI, per germline. The CDR3 sequence: CATRQGSRYGYTF. CDR3 in DNA: TGTGCCACCAGACAGGGGTCCCGCTATGGCTACACCTTC.

The V call is TRBV4-1, the J call TRBJ1-2; D is possibly TRBD1 (5 bases). The CDR3 covers 14 residues. The germline V gene has CDR1 MGHRA and CDR2 YSYEKL. V was clipped by 4 bases and J by 8 bases, with 17 bases between them. CDR3 loop: CASSPGATLIGYTF. The DNA of the CDR3 is TGCGCCAGCAGCCCTGGGGCGACTTTAATAGGCTACACCTTC.

CDR3 protein: CASATGGFGNTIYF. The CDR3, as DNA: TGTGCCAGCGCGACAGGGGGCTTTGGAAACACCATATATTTT. The gene calls are TRBV6-6 and TRBJ1-3, with TRBD1 matching 10 bases. CDR1 and CDR2 (germline): MNHNY, SVGAGI (reference sequence). This CDR3 has 14 residues. V trimming: 8 bases; J trimming: 3 bases; junction bases outside the gene matches: 4.

The chain couples TRBV7-2 to TRBJ1-2; D unresolved. The germline gives CDR1 SGHTA, CDR2 FQGNSA. This CDR3 is built from 12 residues. V was shortened by 2 bases and J by 5 bases, with 6 bases between the two germline ends. CDR3 DNA: TGTGCCAGCAGCTTAAGGGAGTATGGCTACACCTTC. It codes for CASSLREYGYTF. The whole variable domain, remainder taken from reference TRBV7-2 and TRBJ1-2, is GAGVSQSPSNKVTEKGKDVELRCDPISGHTALYWYRQSLGQGLEFLIYFQGNSAPDKSGLPSDRFSAERTGGSVSTLTIQRTQQEDSAVYLCASSLREYGYTFGSGTRLTVV.

V and J are TRBV12-5 and TRBJ1-4, with 10 bases identical to TRBD1. The germline gives CDR1 LGHNT, CDR2 FRNRAP. Trimming cost V 5 bases and J 8 bases; bases outside gene matches: 8. The CDR3 has 15 residues. The CDR3 reads CASGPGQGLEEKLFF. In DNA, the CDR3 is TGTGCTAGTGGTCCGGGACAGGGGTTAGAGGAAAAACTGTTTTTT. The whole variable domain, filled in from reference TRBV12-5 and TRBJ1-4, reads DARVTQTPRHKVTEMGQEVTMRCQPILGHNTVFWYRQTMMQGLELLAYFRNRAPLDDSGMPKDRFSAEMPDATLATLKIQPSEPRDSAVYFCASGPGQGLEEKLFFGSGTQLSVL.

The DNA for the CDR3 is TGTGCCAGCAGCTTTAGCGGGGGCCTCCTAGATACGCAGTATTTT. As protein: CASSFSGGLLDTQYF. The chain links TRBV11-2 to TRBJ2-3; 9 positions match TRBD2. The V segment lost 3 bases and the J segment 5 bases; nucleotides outside the gene matches: 6. CDR1 is SGHAT and CDR2 is FQNNGV in the germline V gene. CDR3 length: 15 amino acids.

The V gene is TRBV19, the J gene TRBJ1-6; 7 bases match TRBD1. With V trimmed by 3 bases and J by 8 bases, 7 bases remained unmatched. The CDR3 loop spans 15 amino acids. Germline-derived CDR1 and CDR2 are LNHDA and SQIVND (reference sequence). In DNA, the CDR3 is TGTGCCAGTAGTATCGTACAGGGGTTTGATTCACCCCTCCACTTT. Protein product: CASSIVQGFDSPLHF. Drawing the rest from reference TRBV19 and TRBJ1-6, the complete variable domain is DGGITQSPKYLFRKEGQNVTLSCEQNLNHDAMYWYRQDPGQGLRLIYYSQIVNDFQKGDIAEGYSVSREKKESFPLTVTSAQKNPTAFYLCASSIVQGFDSPLHFGNGTRLTVT.

CDR3 bases: TGCGCCAGCAGTGAGTTGGCGGCTAGCGGGAGACGTGAGCAGTTCTTC. Its protein product is CASSELAASGRREQFF. This chain links TRBV10-1 with TRBJ2-1; 10 bases fit TRBD2. The V gene's germline CDR1 is WNHNN and CDR2 SYGVQD (reference sequence). With 1 base clipped from V and 9 bases from J, the junction kept 9 bases outside the gene matches. The CDR3 totals 16 residues.

This clone showed up just a few times. This chain uses TRBV10-3 with TRBJ1-5, with TRBD1 as a possible D gene (5 bases). V was pared by 10 bases and J by 4 bases, with 11 bases between. The germline gives CDR1 ENHRY, CDR2 SYGVKD. The CDR3 sequence is 12 residues long. DNA of the CDR3: TGTGCCACCGGACAAAATAATCAGCCCCAGCATTTT. Its translation: CATGQNNQPQHF.